This T cell receptor (beta chain) was identified during a study of shared clonotypes between healthy human individuals. This CDR3 has 16 residues. The germline V and J ends were trimmed by 5 bases and 0 bases, with 14 bases remaining between them. Germline loops: CDR1 SGHAT, CDR2 FQNNGV. Produced via immunoSEQ multiplex PCR; TCRdb's table is partial and in-frame only. Here the sample spans 1,400,000 or so clones, approximately 98.5% being singletons. The sequenced material came from naive CD4+ T cells sorted from blood. This sample's subset: CD45RA+ positively selected. The receptor's source is a man aged 25 to 40 in good health. The chain recombines TRBV11-2 with TRBJ2-1; D unclear. The CDR3 nucleotides are TGTGCCAGCAGCAATTATCGCAGGAGCTCCTACAATGAGCAGTTCTTC. It translates to CASSNYRRSSYNEQFF.